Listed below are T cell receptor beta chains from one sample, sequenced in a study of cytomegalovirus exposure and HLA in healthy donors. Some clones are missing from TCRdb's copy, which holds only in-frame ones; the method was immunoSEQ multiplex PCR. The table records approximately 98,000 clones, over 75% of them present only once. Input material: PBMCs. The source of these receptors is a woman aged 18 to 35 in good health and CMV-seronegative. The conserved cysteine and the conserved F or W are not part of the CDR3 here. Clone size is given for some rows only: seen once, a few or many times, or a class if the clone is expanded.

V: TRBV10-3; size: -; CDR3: AIRTALSGGTEAF
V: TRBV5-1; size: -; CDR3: ASSLANPGDGYT
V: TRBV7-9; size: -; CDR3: ASSSPTWEQY
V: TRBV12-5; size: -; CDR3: ASGLVPLGGGNQPQH
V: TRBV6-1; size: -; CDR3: ASSEGIIADSYEQY
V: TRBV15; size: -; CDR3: ATSRDLRGTEAF
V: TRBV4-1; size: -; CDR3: ASSPRTGINYGYT
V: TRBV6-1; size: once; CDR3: ASSDQTHAATGELF
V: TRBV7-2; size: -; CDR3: ASTQPGLPYEQY
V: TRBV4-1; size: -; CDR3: ASSHPAGGPAGETQY
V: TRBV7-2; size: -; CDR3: ASTEGVPHEQY
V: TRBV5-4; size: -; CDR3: ASSLVRPTGALGTQY
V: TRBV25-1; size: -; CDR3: ASSGQGDNTIY
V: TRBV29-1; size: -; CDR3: SVRPPPRDTQY
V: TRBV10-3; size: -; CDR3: AISELQGTEAF
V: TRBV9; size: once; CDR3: ASSVGTGISYEQY
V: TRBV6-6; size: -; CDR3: ASSYASTSYEQY
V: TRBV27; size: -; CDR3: ASKRTDNEQF
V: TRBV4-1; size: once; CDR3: ASSQGTEYNEQF
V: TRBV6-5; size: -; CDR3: ASSPPGVDADTQY
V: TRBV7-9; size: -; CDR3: ASSLVPGRGASSYNEQF
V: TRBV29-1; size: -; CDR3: SVRASGGEKLF
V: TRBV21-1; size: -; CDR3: ASSFRDRAYNEQF
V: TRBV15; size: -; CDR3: ATSRARIGGLSGANVLT
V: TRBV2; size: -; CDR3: ASTGTGGDSD
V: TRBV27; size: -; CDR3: ASSLSLVGSEAF
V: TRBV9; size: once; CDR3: ASSVALAGDKEQF
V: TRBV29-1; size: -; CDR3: SVGGSGGYQETQY
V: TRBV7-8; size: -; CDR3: ASSLGWDSSYEQY
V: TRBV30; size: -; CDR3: AWHRVIRSGANVLT
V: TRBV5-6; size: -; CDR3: ASRMGQWDEQF
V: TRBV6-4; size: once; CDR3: ASSVRGGSYNEQF
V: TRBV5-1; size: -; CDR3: ASSPGQENNYGYT
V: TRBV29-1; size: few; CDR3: SVDIGQNTEAF
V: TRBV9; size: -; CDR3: ASSVGGGGYTDTQY
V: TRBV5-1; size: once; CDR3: ASSIGTSGAPDTQY
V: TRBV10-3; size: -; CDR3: AISLRGSDTEAF
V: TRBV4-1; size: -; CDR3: ASSQGLQETQY
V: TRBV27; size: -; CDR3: ASSFYPGTGGNEQY
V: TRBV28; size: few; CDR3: ASSLRTGRAVGTEAF
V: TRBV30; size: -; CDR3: AWSVLGVGGYT
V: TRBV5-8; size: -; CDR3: ASSGGGNQPQH
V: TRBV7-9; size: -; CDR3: ASSPPNYEQY
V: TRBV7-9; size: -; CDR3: ASSSPGGTGELF
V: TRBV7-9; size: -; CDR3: ASSSRTGGETQY